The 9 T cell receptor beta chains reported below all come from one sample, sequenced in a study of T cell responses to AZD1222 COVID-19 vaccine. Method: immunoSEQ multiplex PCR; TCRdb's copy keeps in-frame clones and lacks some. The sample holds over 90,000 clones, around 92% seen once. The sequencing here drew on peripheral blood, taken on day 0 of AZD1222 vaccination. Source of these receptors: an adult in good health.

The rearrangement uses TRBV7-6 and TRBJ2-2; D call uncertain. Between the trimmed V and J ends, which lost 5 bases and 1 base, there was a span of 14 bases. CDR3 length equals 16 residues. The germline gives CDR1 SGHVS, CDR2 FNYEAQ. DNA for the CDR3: TGTGCCAGCAGCCTCTCAAGTAGTCTGAACACCGGGGAGCTGTTTTTT. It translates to CASSLSSSLNTGELFF.

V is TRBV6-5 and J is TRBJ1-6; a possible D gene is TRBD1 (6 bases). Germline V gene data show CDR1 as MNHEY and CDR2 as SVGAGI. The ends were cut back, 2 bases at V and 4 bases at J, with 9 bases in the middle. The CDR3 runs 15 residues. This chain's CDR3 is CASSYAQGYNSPLHF. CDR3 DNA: TGTGCCAGCAGTTACGCACAGGGATATAATTCACCCCTCCACTTT.

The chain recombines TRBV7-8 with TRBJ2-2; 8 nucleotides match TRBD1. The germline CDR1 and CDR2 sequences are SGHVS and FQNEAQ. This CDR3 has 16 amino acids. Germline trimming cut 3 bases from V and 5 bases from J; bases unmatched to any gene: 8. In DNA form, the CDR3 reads TGTGCCAGCAGCTTGACAGGGGCGGGTGTTACCGGGGAGCTGTTTTTT. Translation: CASSLTGAGVTGELFF.

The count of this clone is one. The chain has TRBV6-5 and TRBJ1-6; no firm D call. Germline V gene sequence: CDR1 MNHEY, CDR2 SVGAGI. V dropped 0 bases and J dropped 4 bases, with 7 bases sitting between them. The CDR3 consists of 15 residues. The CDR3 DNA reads TGTGCCAGCAGTTACTCGACACAGTATAATTCACCCCTCCACTTT. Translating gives CASSYSTQYNSPLHF.

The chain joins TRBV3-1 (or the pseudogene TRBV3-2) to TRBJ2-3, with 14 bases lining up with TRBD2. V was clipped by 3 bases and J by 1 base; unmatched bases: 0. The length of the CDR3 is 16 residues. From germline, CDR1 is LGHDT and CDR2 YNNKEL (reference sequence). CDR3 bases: TGTGCCAGCAGCCAGGGACTAGCGGGAGGCACAGATACGCAGTATTTT. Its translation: CASSQGLAGGTDTQYF.

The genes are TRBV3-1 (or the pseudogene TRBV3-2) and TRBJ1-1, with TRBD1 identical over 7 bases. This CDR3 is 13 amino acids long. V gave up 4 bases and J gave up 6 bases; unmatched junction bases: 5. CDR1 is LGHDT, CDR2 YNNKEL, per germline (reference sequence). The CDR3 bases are TGTGCCAGCAGCCCTGACAGGGTCCCTGAAGCTTTCTTT. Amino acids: CASSPDRVPEAFF.

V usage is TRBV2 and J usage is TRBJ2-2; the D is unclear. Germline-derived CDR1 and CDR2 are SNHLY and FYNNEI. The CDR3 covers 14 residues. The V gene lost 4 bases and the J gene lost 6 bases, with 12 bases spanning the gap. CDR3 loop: CASSGVPAAGELFF. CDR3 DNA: TGTGCCAGCAGTGGAGTACCCGCGGCCGGGGAGCTGTTTTTT.

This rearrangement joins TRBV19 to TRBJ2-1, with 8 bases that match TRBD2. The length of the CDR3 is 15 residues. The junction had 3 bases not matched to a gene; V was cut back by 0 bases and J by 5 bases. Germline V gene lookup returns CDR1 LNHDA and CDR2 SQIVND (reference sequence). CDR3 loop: CASSIDRGGNNEQFF. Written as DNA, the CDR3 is TGTGCCAGTAGTATAGATCGGGGGGGAAACAATGAGCAGTTCTTC.

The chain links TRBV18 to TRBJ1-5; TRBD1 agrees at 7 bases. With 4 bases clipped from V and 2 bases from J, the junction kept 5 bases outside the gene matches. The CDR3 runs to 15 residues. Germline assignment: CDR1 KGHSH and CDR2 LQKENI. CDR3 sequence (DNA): TGTGCCAGCTCACGACAGGGATTTGGCAATCAGCCCCAGCATTTT. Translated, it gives CASSRQGFGNQPQHF.